The sequence of this T cell receptor beta chain was determined in a study of blood T cell repertoires in COVID-19. The wider study: Acute and convalescent COVID-19 samples came from the United States, Italy and Spain.

Per the study methods: The assay estimated nucleated cells by amplifying reference gene primers. The assay was immunoSEQ multiplex PCR, and TCRdb's table has in-frame clones only and misses some. V and J calls and clone size are copied from that table; D and trimming were computed from the DNA. The table has about 300,000 clones, 85% seen once. With 6 bases clipped from V and 8 bases from J, the junction kept 9 bases outside the gene matches. In germline, CDR1 is KGHDR, CDR2 SFDVKD. The CDR3 covers 14 residues. The sequence was collected from a woman between 25 and 40 years old who had been exposed to COVID-19. Specimen: PBMCs or T cells enriched from blood (not recorded which). The chain employs TRBV24-1 and TRBJ2-1; TRBD2 matches at 7 bases. CDR3 region: CATSSPLAFDEQFF. The CDR3 coding sequence is TGTGCCACCAGTTCCCCACTAGCGTTTGATGAGCAGTTCTTC.